This TCR beta chain was identified in a study of beta chain features in type 1 diabetes (dated by TCRdb to the late 2010s). Regarding the study in general: Mean age, gender distribution, total cell number and subset yield were not different between patients and healthy donors. Across all samples, some 110,000,000 sorted cells were examined, and cell number per subset correlated strongly with RNA yield. The study compared the TCRB repertoires of sorted circulating CD4+ T cell subsets in recently diagnosed type 1 diabetes patients with those in matched healthy donors. Regulatory and stem cell-like memory subsets were obtained from only 8 patients and roughly 8 healthy donors, while naive and central memory subsets were obtained from all 30 or so donors.

CDR1 KGHSH and CDR2 LQKENI are derived from the germline V gene. The V end loses 3 bases and the J end loses 0 bases, and a stretch of 10 bases separates them. The CDR3 runs 15 amino acids, cysteine and phenylalanine included. Here the CDR3 DNA is all that survives: 45 bases in frame from base 1. All of the isolated RNA was reverse transcribed with the High Capacity cDNA Reverse Transcription Kit, so expressed TCRB transcripts were sequenced. Stem cell-like memory T cell samples underwent survey-depth immunoSEQ sequencing, averaging approximately 1 million total reads per sample. Sorted cells were lysed in RLT buffer, and RNA was extracted using DNase-treated RNeasy Micro or Mini kits according to cell number. Each cell subset was processed on its own to prevent cross-contamination, while patient and healthy donor samples were processed together. The immunoSEQ multiplex PCR was used to amplify TCRB sequences from cDNA, generating 87-bp fragments that spanned the CDR3 region. Sequencing of the amplicons was done on the Illumina HiSeq platform. Per the authors' processing: Synthetic template baselines were used to correct PCR bias computationally, reads within Hamming distance 2 were collapsed, and singletons that could not be merged were discarded. By aligning reads against IMGT, V, D and J genes, CDR3 length, and insertions or deletions at six rearrangement sites were assigned. Clonotype counts were normalized to sorted cell number within each subset before computing true diversity and Gini coefficients with the tcR R package. Repertoire sharing was quantified using the overlap coefficient calculated on TCRB nucleotide sequences. TCRdb re-hosts the immuneACCESS table, in-frame sequences only. Its copies lack some clones; in the studies checked, an unresolved V gene accounts for under half of them, and the cause for the rest is not known. V, J and clone size reflect that table, while D and trimming were determined from the DNA. The sample table contains 40,000 to 55,000 clones; only one count was recorded for roughly 45% of them. The ten largest clones represent approximately 0.13% of the sample.

With regard to this clone: What this receptor recognizes is not known. No base-level quality is on record; no much larger clone is a single base apart.

Summary of the overall study and its limitations: Shorter templates might be favored by PCR, yet because patient and control samples were amplified and corrected together, any such skew would affect both groups equally. Naive, central memory and regulatory TCRB repertoires appeared to be more similar among patients than among healthy donors. In all four CD4+ subsets, TCRB CDR3 length was moderately but significantly shorter in type 1 diabetes patients. Sequencing cDNA rather than genomic DNA could over-represent highly expressing activated cells, although activation and CD3 levels did not differ between groups. HLA sub-analyses involved small numbers of individuals, so any influence of HLA type on TCRB rearrangement remained unresolved. Patients with type 1 diabetes made fewer insertions and deleted more nucleotides at VDJ recombination sites, implying thymic rearrangement abnormalities.

A single peripheral blood draw of roughly 0.11 L on average was collected from each donor into heparinised tubes. A BD FACSAria II and a panel including CD45RO, CCR7, CD25, CD127, CD95 and CD27 were used to sort naive, central memory, regulatory and stem cell-like memory CD4+ T cells. All sorted populations exceeded 98% purity. PBMCs were separated immediately by Lymphoprep density gradient centrifugation and were stained directly, without being cultured. So that batch effects would be minimized, each experiment stained and sorted samples in pairs, pairing one healthy donor with one patient. Sequenced sample: stem cell memory CD4+ T cells from blood. The sample's cell subset or site label, decoded: stem cell-like memory CD4+ T cells. This receptor chain uses TRBV18 and TRBJ2-3; the D gene lacks a confident call. This TCR was sampled from a man aged 25-40 years with type 1 diabetes. The CDR3 loop reads CASSPRISSTDTQYF. The DNA is TGTGCCAGCTCACCCCGGATTAGCAGCACAGATACGCAGTATTTT.